This TCR beta chain was captured in a study of T cells after yellow fever vaccination. This clonotype was detected many times. Overall study findings and caveats: The booster response re-showed most primary clones: 95% to 96% CD4, around 85% CD8. Clonotypes that responded to the vaccine were almost all undetectable in sorted memory subsets on day 0.

V shed 7 bases and J shed 5 bases, with 12 bases lying between them. The CDR3 consists of 13 residues. Germline CDR1 LNHDA, CDR2 SQIVND (reference sequence). Researchers made TCR cDNA using 5'RACE template switching, and this step added a universal primer site and UMIs. One entry per CDR3 protein results from TCRdb running MiXCR on the 5' RACE reads. The sample records approximately 5,000 distinct CDR3 sequences, 7.8% being singletons. The sample in question was PBMCs, either bulk or a sorted T-cell subset (CD4+, CD8+, memory, or dextramer-sorted; not recorded which), obtained around 45 days after the first yellow fever vaccination. The origin of this receptor is a man in his late teens or twenties who received the YFV17D yellow fever vaccine. The gene calls are TRBV19 and TRBJ1-5; D gene unclear. CDR3 nucleotides: TGTGCCAGTACCCCTGGGTTTTATCAGCCCCAGCATTTT. Its translation is CASTPGFYQPQHF.